These T cell receptor beta chains were read from a single sample in a study of cytomegalovirus exposure and HLA in healthy donors. Sequenced by immunoSEQ multiplex PCR; TCRdb stores in-frame clones only, minus some. Of roughly 120,000 clones in the sample, 9% to 10% were seen once. Sequenced: PBMCs. These TCRs come from a man younger than 40 in good health and CMV-seronegative. Each CDR3 is given with its conserved first and last residue. The D gene is left open where the match is weak. The size of a clone is reported for some rows only, either as once, few or many, or as a class for expanded clones.

d_gene,j_gene,abundance,v_gene,CDR3nt,CDR3aa
-,TRBJ1-1,few,TRBV6-5,TGTGCCAGCATCCGTAGCACTGAAGCTTTCTTT,CASIRSTEAFF
TRBD1,TRBJ2-7,-,TRBV30,TGTGCCTGGAGTTCCACAGGGGGACAGACTCCCTACGAGCAGTACTTC,CAWSSTGGQTPYEQYF
-,TRBJ1-3,-,TRBV13,TGTGCCAGCAGCTCACTACGGACTTTTGGAAACACCATATATTTT,CASSSLRTFGNTIYF
-,TRBJ2-1,-,TRBV6-5,TGTGCCAGCCGGGGGTGGGTAGATAATGAGCAGTTCTTC,CASRGWVDNEQFF
TRBD2,TRBJ2-2,-,TRBV7-2,TGTGCCAGCAGCTTAACTAGCGGGGCCGGGGAGCTGTTTTTT,CASSLTSGAGELFF
-,TRBJ1-2,-,TRBV10-2,TGCGCCAGCAGCACAGGGAGTATTAACTATGGCTACACCTTC,CASSTGSINYGYTF
-,TRBJ2-7,-,TRBV5-1,TGCGCCAGCAGCTTCCCAAGGGGGACGGAGCTCTACGAGCAGTACTTC,CASSFPRGTELYEQYF
TRBD1,TRBJ2-7,-,TRBV30,TGTGCCTGGAGTGTAAGGACAGGAGCTGCACACGAGCAGTACTTC,CAWSVRTGAAHEQYF
TRBD2,TRBJ2-1,-,TRBV4-3,TGCGCCAGCAGCCAAGGTACTAGCGGGGGGGCGGACAATGAGCAGTTCTTC,CASSQGTSGGADNEQFF
-,TRBJ2-7,-,TRBV20-1,TGCAGTGCTAGAGGAACGAGCGAGCAGTACTTC,CSARGTSEQYF
TRBD1,TRBJ2-1,many,TRBV7-9,TGTGCCAGCAGCTTAGATTTTTCGATTCGGCGACAGGGGACCAATGAGCAGTTCTTC,CASSLDFSIRRQGTNEQFF
-,TRBJ1-4,-,TRBV7-9,TGTGCCAGCAGCCCCCAGGAGGCTCCTGAAAAACTGTTTTTT,CASSPQEAPEKLFF
-,TRBJ1-2,-,TRBV29-1,TGCAGCGTTGACTTCGGCAGGGGAGCGGATGGCTACACCTTC,CSVDFGRGADGYTF
TRBD1,TRBJ1-2,few,TRBV7-2,TGTGCCAGCAGCACCGGGACAGGGTCCTATGGCTACACCTTC,CASSTGTGSYGYTF
-,TRBJ1-4,few,TRBV27,TGTGCCAGCAGTTTCAGGGCGGTAGAAAAACTGTTTTTT,CASSFRAVEKLFF
TRBD2,TRBJ2-7,few,TRBV6-6,TGTGCCAGCAGTTCCCTCGGCGGGGGGGCCACCGAGCAGTACTTC,CASSSLGGGATEQYF
-,TRBJ1-1,few,TRBV2,TGTGCCAGCAGTGAAACCTGGGGACTGATGAACACTGAAGCTTTCTTT,CASSETWGLMNTEAFF
-,TRBJ1-1,-,TRBV2,TGTGCCAGCAGTCTTGGTCCAGTTGAAGCTTTCTTT,CASSLGPVEAFF
TRBD1,TRBJ1-4,few,TRBV30,TGTGCCGGGAGGCAGCCGGGACAGGAGAATGAAAAACTGTTTTTT,CAGRQPGQENEKLFF
TRBD2,TRBJ2-1,few,TRBV19,TGTGCCAGTAGTATGGGACTCGGCGGGAGGGTGGGCAATGAGCAGTTCTTC,CASSMGLGGRVGNEQFF
TRBD2,TRBJ2-1,few,TRBV6-5,TGTGCCAGCAGCCTAACTAGCGGGAGTGGAAATGAGCAGTTCTTC,CASSLTSGSGNEQFF
TRBD2,TRBJ2-2,few,TRBV7-2,TGTGCCAGCAGCTTAGCTGGGCGGGGGGGCACCGGGGAGCTGTTTTTT,CASSLAGRGGTGELFF
TRBD1,TRBJ1-2,few,TRBV10-3,TGTGCCATCACCGGACAGGGGGCAAACTATGGCTACACCTTC,CAITGQGANYGYTF
-,TRBJ1-1,-,TRBV29-1,TGCAGCGTTTCAGGGCGGATGAACACTGAAGCTTTCTTT,CSVSGRMNTEAFF
TRBD2,TRBJ2-7,-,TRBV5-1,TGCGCCAGCAGCCTTAGCGGGGGGGCCTACGAGCAGTACTTC,CASSLSGGAYEQYF
-,TRBJ1-2,few,TRBV4-3,TGCGCCAGCAGCCAAGATCGCAGGGTGGATGGCTACACCTTC,CASSQDRRVDGYTF
TRBD1,TRBJ1-1,few,TRBV30,TGTGCCTGGAGTCATACAGGGGGCACTGAAGCTTTCTTT,CAWSHTGGTEAFF
TRBD2,TRBJ2-7,-,TRBV6-1,TGTGCCAGCAGTGAACTCCTACCTCGGACTAGCGTCCCCGAGCAGTACTTC,CASSELLPRTSVPEQYF
TRBD2,TRBJ2-7,-,TRBV19,TGTGCCAGTAGTATAAGTTCGGGAGGGCCCGAGCAGTACTTC,CASSISSGGPEQYF
TRBD2,TRBJ2-1,few,TRBV7-9,TGTGCCAGCAGCCCCGTAGCGGGAGCCGTTGAGAATGAGCAGTTCTTC,CASSPVAGAVENEQFF
-,TRBJ2-7,-,TRBV7-9,TGTGCCAGCAGTCGGGAGTGGTACGAGCAGTACTTC,CASSREWYEQYF
-,TRBJ2-5,few,TRBV7-7,TGTGCTAGCAGCTTAAGCTCCTTGGAGACCCAGTACTTC,CASSLSSLETQYF
-,TRBJ2-3,few,TRBV4-3,TGCGCCAGCAGCCAAGTTGTTGCGGGCGCAGATACGCAGTATTTT,CASSQVVAGADTQYF
-,TRBJ2-2,-,TRBV4-1,TGCGCCAGCAGCCAAACAGGGTTCAGCGGGGAGCTGTTTTTT,CASSQTGFSGELFF
-,TRBJ2-5,-,TRBV4-1,TGCGCCAGCAGCCAATTCACTCAAGAGACCCAGTACTTC,CASSQFTQETQYF
-,TRBJ1-6,-,TRBV5-4,TGTGCCAGCAGCCCCGGGGGAAATTCACCCCTCCACTTT,CASSPGGNSPLHF
-,TRBJ2-2,-,TRBV6-4,TGTGCCAGCAGTGACTCGAGCACCGGGGAGCTGTTTTTT,CASSDSSTGELFF
TRBD1,TRBJ1-1,-,TRBV9,TGTGCCAGCAGCCCGCAACCGGGACAGGGGGCAGATGAAGCTTTCTTT,CASSPQPGQGADEAFF
-,TRBJ1-1,-,TRBV5-1,TGCGCCAGCAGCACTACAGGGTACACTGAAGCTTTCTTT,CASSTTGYTEAFF
-,TRBJ2-7,few,TRBV4-1,TGCGCCAGCAGCCCCACGGTGGTCTCCTACGAGCAGTACTTC,CASSPTVVSYEQYF
-,TRBJ1-1,few,TRBV7-9,TGTGCCAGCAGCTTAGTCGAGACACCGAACACTGAAGCTTTCTTT,CASSLVETPNTEAFF
-,TRBJ2-6,-,TRBV5-1,TGCGCCAGCAGCCTACCAGACAGCTCTGGGGCCAACGTCCTGACTTTC,CASSLPDSSGANVLTF
-,TRBJ1-2,few,TRBV19,TGTGCCAGTAGTATAGACCCAGGGCCACTCTATGGCTACACCTTC,CASSIDPGPLYGYTF
-,TRBJ2-2,few,TRBV4-3,TGCGCCAGCAGCCAAGTGTCTAGCCCCAACACCGGGGAGCTGTTTTTT,CASSQVSSPNTGELFF
-,TRBJ2-7,few,TRBV7-9,TGTGCCAGCAGCACCTTAGGGGTAACCTACGAGCAGTACTTC,CASSTLGVTYEQYF
TRBD2,TRBJ2-5,few,TRBV19,TGTGCCAGTAGTTCGCCGGGACTAGGGGAAGAGACCCAGTACTTC,CASSSPGLGEETQYF
TRBD2,TRBJ2-2,-,TRBV4-1,TGCGCCAGCAGCCAAGATGATAATAGCGGGAGGGCCCGATCCGGGGAGCTGTTTTTT,CASSQDDNSGRARSGELFF
-,TRBJ2-3,-,TRBV19,TGTGCCAGTAGCCCGACAGTCACAGATACGCAGTATTTT,CASSPTVTDTQYF
-,TRBJ1-1,few,TRBV7-9,TGTGCCAGCAGCTTAGGGACGGGAGCAGGGAGGAGCACTGAAGCTTTCTTT,CASSLGTGAGRSTEAFF
TRBD1,TRBJ2-2,few,TRBV19,TGTGCCAGTAGTTCTCCGGGACAGGGCCACACCGGGGAGCTGTTTTTT,CASSSPGQGHTGELFF